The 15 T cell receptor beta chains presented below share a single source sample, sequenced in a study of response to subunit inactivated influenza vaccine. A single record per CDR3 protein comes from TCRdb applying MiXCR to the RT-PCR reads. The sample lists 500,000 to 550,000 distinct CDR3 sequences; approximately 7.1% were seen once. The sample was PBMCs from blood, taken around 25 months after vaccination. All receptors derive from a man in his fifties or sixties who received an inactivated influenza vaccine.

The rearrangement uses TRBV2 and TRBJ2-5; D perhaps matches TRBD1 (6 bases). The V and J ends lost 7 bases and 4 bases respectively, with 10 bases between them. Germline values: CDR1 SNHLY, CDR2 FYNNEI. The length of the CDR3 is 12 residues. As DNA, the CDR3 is TGTGCCAGCAATTGGGGGCTAGAGACCCAGTACTTC. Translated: CASNWGLETQYF.

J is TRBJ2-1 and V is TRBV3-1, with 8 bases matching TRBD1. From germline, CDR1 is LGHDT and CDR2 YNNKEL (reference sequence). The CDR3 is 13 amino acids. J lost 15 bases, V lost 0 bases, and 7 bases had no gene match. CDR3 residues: CASSQDLGQGRFF. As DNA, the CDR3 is TGTGCCAGCAGCCAAGATCTCGGACAGGGTCGGTTCTTC.

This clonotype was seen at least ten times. The CDR3 DNA reads TGTGCCAGCAGCCCCGCCTCGTCTGGAGAACAGCCCCAGCATTTT. Protein sequence: CASSPASSGEQPQHF. The chain joins TRBV28 to TRBJ1-5; D is unclear. Trimming shortened V by 6 bases and J by 7 bases, and 19 bases separated the two germline ends. Germline V gene data show CDR1 as MDHEN and CDR2 as SYDVKM. The CDR3 is 15 residues long.

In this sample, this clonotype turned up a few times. CDR3 sequence: CSVGGHFTRIDEQFF. CDR3 DNA: TGCAGCGTTGGAGGTCATTTTACAAGAATCGATGAGCAGTTCTTC. V usage is TRBV29-1 and J usage is TRBJ2-1; D gene ambiguous. Germline CDR1 reads SQVTM; CDR2 reads ANQGSEA. This CDR3 contains 15 residues. V was clipped by 4 bases and J by 8 bases, with 21 bases between them.

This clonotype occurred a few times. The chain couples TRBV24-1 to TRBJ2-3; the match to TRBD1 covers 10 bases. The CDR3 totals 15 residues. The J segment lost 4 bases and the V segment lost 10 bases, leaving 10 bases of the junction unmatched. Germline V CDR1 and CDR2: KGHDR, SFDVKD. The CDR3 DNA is TGTGCCACAGGGGACAGGGGAAGTCCCCCAGATACGCAGTATTTT. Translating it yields CATGDRGSPPDTQYF.

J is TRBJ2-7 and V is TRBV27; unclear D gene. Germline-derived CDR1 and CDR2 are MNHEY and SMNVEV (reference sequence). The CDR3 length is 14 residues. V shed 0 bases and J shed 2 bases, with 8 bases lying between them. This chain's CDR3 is CASSLSGYPYEQYF. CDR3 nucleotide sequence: TGTGCCAGCAGTTTATCGGGATACCCCTACGAGCAGTACTTC.

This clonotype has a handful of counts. This CDR3 reads CSARPAGSSYEQYF. The CDR3 DNA reads TGCAGTGCAAGACCTGCGGGGAGCTCCTACGAGCAGTACTTC. The chain carries TRBV20-1 and TRBJ2-7, with D possibly being TRBD2 (6 bases). V lost 6 bases and J lost 0, with 15 bases in between. Germline V gene sequence: CDR1 DFQATT, CDR2 SNEGSKA (reference sequence). This CDR3 spans 14 amino acids.

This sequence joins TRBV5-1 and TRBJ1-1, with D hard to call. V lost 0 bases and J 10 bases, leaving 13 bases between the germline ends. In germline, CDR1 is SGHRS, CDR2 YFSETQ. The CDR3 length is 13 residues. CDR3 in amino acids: CASSLALDERAFF. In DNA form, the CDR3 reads TGCGCCAGCAGCTTGGCTCTCGACGAGAGAGCTTTCTTT.

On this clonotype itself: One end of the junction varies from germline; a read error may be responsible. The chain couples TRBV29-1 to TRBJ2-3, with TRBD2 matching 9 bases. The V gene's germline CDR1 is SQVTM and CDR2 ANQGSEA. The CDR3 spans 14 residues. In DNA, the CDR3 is TGCAGCGTTCAAGATACTAGCGGGACAGATACGCAGTATTTT. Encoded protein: CSVQDTSGTDTQYF.

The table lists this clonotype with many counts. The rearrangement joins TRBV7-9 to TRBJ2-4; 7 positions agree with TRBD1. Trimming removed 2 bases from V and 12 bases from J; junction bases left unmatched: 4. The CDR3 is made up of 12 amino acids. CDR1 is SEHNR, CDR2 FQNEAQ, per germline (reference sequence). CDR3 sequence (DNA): TGTGCCAGCAGCTTAACAGGGGCTTATCAGTACTTC. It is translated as CASSLTGAYQYF.

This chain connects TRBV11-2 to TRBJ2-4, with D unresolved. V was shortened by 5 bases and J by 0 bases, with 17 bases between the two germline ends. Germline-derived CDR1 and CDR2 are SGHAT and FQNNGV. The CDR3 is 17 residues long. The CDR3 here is CASSARVQSLAKNIQYF. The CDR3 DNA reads TGTGCCAGCAGCGCTCGGGTCCAGAGCCTAGCCAAAAACATTCAGTACTTC.

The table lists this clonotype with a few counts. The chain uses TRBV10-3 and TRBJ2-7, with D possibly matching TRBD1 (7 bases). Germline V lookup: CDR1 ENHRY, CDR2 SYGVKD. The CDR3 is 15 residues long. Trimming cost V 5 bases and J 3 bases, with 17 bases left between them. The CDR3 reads CAISNQGGVSYEQYF. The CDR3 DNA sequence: TGTGCCATCAGTAACCAGGGGGGCGTAAGCTACGAGCAGTACTTC.

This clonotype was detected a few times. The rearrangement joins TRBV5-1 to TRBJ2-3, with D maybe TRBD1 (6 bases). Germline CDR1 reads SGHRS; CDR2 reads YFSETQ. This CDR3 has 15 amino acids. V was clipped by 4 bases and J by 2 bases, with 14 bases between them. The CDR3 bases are TGCGCCAGCAGCGGGTCGCAGGGGATCACAGATACGCAGTATTTT. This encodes CASSGSQGITDTQYF.

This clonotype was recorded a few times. The CDR3 nucleotides are TGTGCCAGCAGTTTATCGTTCTGGGACAGGGGGCGAACTAATGAAAAACTGTTTTTT. This translates into CASSLSFWDRGRTNEKLFF. This chain joins TRBV27 and TRBJ1-4; TRBD1 matches 12 bases. Germline V gene sequence: CDR1 MNHEY, CDR2 SMNVEV (reference sequence). This CDR3 is 19 amino acids long. V was pared by 0 bases and J by 1 base, with 6 bases of the junction left unmatched.

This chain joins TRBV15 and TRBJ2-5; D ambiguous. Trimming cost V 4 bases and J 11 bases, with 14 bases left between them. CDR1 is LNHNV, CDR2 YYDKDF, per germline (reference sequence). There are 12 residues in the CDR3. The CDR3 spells CATSTSGQVQYF. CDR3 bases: TGTGCCACCAGCACATCCGGCCAGGTTCAGTACTTC.